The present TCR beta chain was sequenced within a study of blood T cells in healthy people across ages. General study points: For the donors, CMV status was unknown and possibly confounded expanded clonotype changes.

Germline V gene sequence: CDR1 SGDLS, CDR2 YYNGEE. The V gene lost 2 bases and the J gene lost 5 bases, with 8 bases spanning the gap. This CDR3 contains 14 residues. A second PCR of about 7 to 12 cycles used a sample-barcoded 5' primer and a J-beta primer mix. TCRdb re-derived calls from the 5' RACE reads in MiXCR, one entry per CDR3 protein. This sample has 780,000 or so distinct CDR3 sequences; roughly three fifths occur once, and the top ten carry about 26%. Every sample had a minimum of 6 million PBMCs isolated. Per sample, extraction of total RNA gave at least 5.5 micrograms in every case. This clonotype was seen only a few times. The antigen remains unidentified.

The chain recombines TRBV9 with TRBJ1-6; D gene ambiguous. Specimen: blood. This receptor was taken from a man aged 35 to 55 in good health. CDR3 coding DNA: TGTGCCAGCAGCGTTACAGAAGATAATTCACCCCTCCACTTT. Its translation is CASSVTEDNSPLHF.